Listed below are T cell receptor beta chains from one sample, sequenced in a study of shared clonotypes between healthy human individuals. Assay used: immunoSEQ multiplex PCR; TCRdb lists only in-frame clones, some missing. The sample has about 340,000 clones, less than 75% seen once; the top ten hold around 9.3%. The source material was memory CD4+ T cells sorted from blood. The source is a man aged 25 to 40 in good health. Both conserved end residues are trimmed from each CDR3. The D gene is left open where the match is weak. Part of the rows lack a size; the others show once, few, many or a class for expanded clones.

clone_size	d_call	v_call	j_call	cdr3_aa
-	TRBD1	TRBV6-5	TRBJ2-7	ASSYSGGAVYEQY
few	TRBD1	TRBV5-1	TRBJ2-7	ASSRDRSYEQY
-	-	TRBV5-4	TRBJ2-7	ASSLNGYEQY
few	-	TRBV28	TRBJ1-5	ASSLARTVGSNQPQH
-	-	TRBV29-1	TRBJ1-4	SVKSPQGGQELF
-	TRBD1	TRBV19	TRBJ1-2	ASSRLGQGALDYGYT
-	TRBD2	TRBV7-2	TRBJ2-5	ASSLSSGRRETQY
few	-	TRBV7-9	TRBJ1-5	ASSLGSGPEPQH
-	TRBD2	TRBV12-5	TRBJ2-5	ASGFSGRETQY
-	-	TRBV5-1	TRBJ1-1	ASSSNRVGNTEAF
-	TRBD2	TRBV4-1	TRBJ2-7	ASSPGPLAGADQTQY
-	-	TRBV10-3	TRBJ1-5	AISESRGNQPQH
-	TRBD2	TRBV7-9	TRBJ2-1	ASSSSGSGEYNEQF
many	-	TRBV28	TRBJ2-1	ASGRTNSYNEQF
-	TRBD1	TRBV5-1	TRBJ1-4	ASSSTGGEEKLF
few	TRBD1	TRBV19	TRBJ1-1	ASSVFRGTVEAF
once	-	TRBV7-9	TRBJ1-4	ASRRTTTNEKLF
-	TRBD2	TRBV19	TRBJ2-7	ASKPAGVGEQY
-	-	TRBV13	TRBJ2-5	ASSLYRGETQY
-	-	TRBV30	TRBJ1-2	AWSAPHSGLNGYT
-	-	TRBV11-2	TRBJ2-1	ASSFAGEQF
-	-	TRBV7-9	TRBJ2-3	ASGQFRGTSTDTQY
-	-	TRBV6-4	TRBJ2-1	ASSVGTGNFNLF
-	-	TRBV7-2	TRBJ2-3	ASSFRAGRAADTQY
-	-	TRBV5-1	TRBJ2-7	ASSLASGPSYEQY
-	-	TRBV6-1	TRBJ1-5	ASSEIHQLSNQPQH
-	-	TRBV6-5	TRBJ2-3	ASKRTVRQTQY
-	-	TRBV2	TRBJ2-5	ASSESVETQY
-	-	TRBV2	TRBJ1-2	ASSEGFPSEGYT
-	-	TRBV5-4	TRBJ2-2	ASSSPSNTGELF
few	-	TRBV2	TRBJ2-1	ASSEWREQF
-	-	TRBV4-3	TRBJ2-7	ASSQDSGVRGYEQY
-	TRBD1	TRBV10-3	TRBJ1-1	AIRPTGGDFTEAF
once	-	TRBV19	TRBJ2-7	ASISRVDSHEQY
few	-	TRBV18	TRBJ1-5	ASSPTRDQPQH
-	TRBD1	TRBV27	TRBJ2-7	ASSFGGWDRVNEQY
-	-	TRBV27	TRBJ2-3	ASIGTAGSTDTQY
-	-	TRBV7-9	TRBJ1-4	ASSQQDVNEKLF
-	-	TRBV5-1	TRBJ2-7	ASSLDPGRGNEQY
many	TRBD2	TRBV6-6	TRBJ2-5	ASSRGLAGGQETQY
-	TRBD2	TRBV7-6	TRBJ2-2	ASSLGLAGGQLTGELF
-	-	TRBV30	TRBJ2-1	AWSRNNEQF
-	TRBD2	TRBV29-1	TRBJ2-3	SVVGLAGGPDTQY
once	-	TRBV15	TRBJ2-1	ATSRRTSFEQF